The entry below describes one TCR beta chain. As yet, its antigen is unknown. The data are from a study of long-term antiretroviral therapy in people with HIV. Broader study findings: Blood, drawn from the mid-2000s to the late 2010s, may reflect older ART regimens.

The assay used was immunoSEQ (version v3.0), run at survey level. Produced via immunoSEQ multiplex PCR; TCRdb's table is partial and in-frame only. This sample has about 30,000 clones; approximately 85% occur once, and the top ten carry under 9%. CDR1 is LNHNV and CDR2 is YYDKDF in the germline V gene (reference sequence). The CDR3 contains 15 residues. Trimming cost V 1 base and J 3 bases; bases outside gene matches: 6. This chain links TRBV15 with TRBJ2-7; 7 bases map to TRBD2. This sequence originates from a man aged 35 to 55 with HIV. The starting material was unsorted PBMCs, obtained 3 years after starting antiretroviral therapy. The CDR3 spells CATSRARTSFYEQYF. In DNA form, the CDR3 reads TGTGCCACCAGCAGAGCCCGGACTAGTTTCTACGAGCAGTACTTC.